The 30 T cell receptor beta chains below were found in one sample sequenced in a study of T cells after yellow fever vaccination. One entry per CDR3 protein, called by TCRdb with MiXCR from the 5' RACE reads. The table shows about 320,000 distinct CDR3 sequences, with approximately 4.3% occurring only once. The material sequenced was PBMCs, taken 15 days after the yellow fever booster vaccination. These receptor sequences come from a man younger than 30 who received the YFV17D yellow fever vaccine.

The chain joins TRBV4-3 to TRBJ2-5; D might be TRBD1 (5 bases). V gave up 3 bases and J gave up 1 base, with 9 bases separating them. CDR3 size: 14 residues. Germline V gives CDR1 LGHNA, CDR2 YSLEER. As DNA, the CDR3 is TGCGCCAGCAGCCAGAGGACATTCCAAGAGACCCAGTACTTC. Residues: CASSQRTFQETQYF.

This clonotype was observed at least ten times. V and J are TRBV5-6 and TRBJ1-1, with 9 nucleotides matching TRBD1. V lost 0 bases, J lost 0 bases, and 6 bases stayed unmatched. Germline CDR1 is SGHDT and CDR2 is YYEEEE. The CDR3 spans 17 residues. CDR3 DNA: TGTGCCAGCAGCTTGGCGGGACAGGGCATTCTGAACACTGAAGCTTTCTTT. It encodes CASSLAGQGILNTEAFF.

This clonotype was observed many times. The chain links TRBV20-1 to TRBJ1-1; TRBD1 aligns across 8 bases. The CDR3 runs 15 residues. Germline-derived CDR1 and CDR2 are DFQATT and SNEGSKA (reference sequence). V lost 6 bases to trimming and J lost 3 bases; unmatched junction nucleotides: 12. The CDR3 spells CSAPPGQGSHTEAFF. The CDR3 bases are TGCAGTGCCCCCCCTGGACAGGGTAGCCACACTGAAGCTTTCTTT.

The rearrangement joins TRBV4-2 to TRBJ1-5; 7 bases line up with TRBD1. CDR3 length equals 13 residues. CDR1 and CDR2 (germline): LGHNA, YNFKEQ. V gave up 2 bases and J gave up 7 bases; unmatched junction bases: 2. This CDR3 reads CASSQFRGQPQHF. The CDR3, as DNA: TGTGCCAGCAGCCAATTCAGGGGGCAGCCCCAGCATTTT.

A few counts support this clonotype. The rearrangement links TRBV20-1 to TRBJ1-6, with D possibly being TRBD1 (6 bases). Germline CDR1 is DFQATT and CDR2 is SNEGSKA (reference sequence). The CDR3 length is 14 residues. V lost 5 bases to trimming and J lost 3 bases, with 11 bases between them. CDR3 amino acids: CSAVDSLYNSPLHF. CDR3 DNA: TGCAGTGCTGTGGACAGCCTCTATAATTCACCCCTCCACTTT.

This clonotype was seen ten or more times. This rearrangement joins TRBV7-6 to TRBJ2-7; a weak D match, TRBD1 (6 bases). The germline V and J ends were trimmed by 3 bases and 2 bases, with 11 bases remaining between them. From germline, CDR1 is SGHVS and CDR2 FNYEAQ. This CDR3 has 14 residues. The CDR3 sequence: CASSLDSGTYEQYV. The DNA for the CDR3 is TGTGCCAGCAGCTTGGACAGCGGAACCTACGAGCAGTACGTC.

This clonotype was found many times. In DNA form, the CDR3 reads TGTGCCAGCAGCGTAGGCCAACAGGAAACCTACGAGCAGTACTTC. This encodes CASSVGQQETYEQYF. The chain recombines TRBV9 with TRBJ2-7, with D possibly matching TRBD1 (5 bases). V dropped 0 bases and J dropped 2 bases, with 12 bases sitting between them. Germline V gene data show CDR1 as SGDLS and CDR2 as YYNGEE. The CDR3 extends over 15 amino acids.

The chain couples TRBV20-1 to TRBJ1-2; D unclear. V gave up 2 bases and J gave up 0 bases, with 4 bases separating them. CDR1 is DFQATT and CDR2 is SNEGSKA in the germline V gene (reference sequence). This CDR3 has 12 amino acids. CDR3 sequence (DNA): TGCAGTGCTAGACTGGCTAACTATGGCTACACCTTC. It yields the protein CSARLANYGYTF.

The chain joins TRBV7-6 to TRBJ2-5, with a possible D match to TRBD2 (7 bases). V was clipped by 5 bases and J by 0 bases, with 13 bases between them. CDR3 length: 15 residues. The V gene's germline CDR1 is SGHVS and CDR2 FNYEAQ. CDR3 DNA sequence: TGTGCCAGCAGCCGGAGGGGGGGGTACCAAGAGACCCAGTACTTC. Protein sequence: CASSRRGGYQETQYF.

This clonotype showed up many times. The chain is built from TRBV12-3 or TRBV12-4 and TRBJ1-2; 9 bases align to TRBD1. V lost 6 bases and J lost 8; bases outside the gene matches: 13. The CDR3 consists of 15 residues. As DNA, the CDR3 is TGTGCCAGCAGGAACCCCCGGGACAGGGTTAAAGGCTACACCTTC. Its protein product is CASRNPRDRVKGYTF.

The chain links TRBV18 to TRBJ2-3, with D possibly matching TRBD1 (6 bases). The germline CDR1 and CDR2 sequences are KGHSH and LQKENI. The CDR3 runs 15 residues. The V end lost 2 bases, the J end lost 2 bases, and 11 bases lay between the germline ends. The CDR3: CASSPTDSFTDTQYF. CDR3 coding DNA: TGTGCCAGCTCACCAACGGACAGCTTCACAGATACGCAGTATTTT.

This clonotype occurred many times. V usage is TRBV7-2 and J usage is TRBJ1-5; D may be TRBD1 (5 bases). Trimming left V 2 bases short and J 2 bases short, with 13 bases between. This CDR3 is 16 amino acids long. Germline V gene sequence: CDR1 SGHTA, CDR2 FQGNSA. The CDR3 region is CASSLLSGDRNQPQHF. CDR3 DNA: TGTGCCAGCAGCTTACTTAGCGGGGACCGCAATCAGCCCCAGCATTTT.

This clonotype was recorded a few times. The V call is TRBV12-3 or TRBV12-4, the J call TRBJ1-6; 10 nucleotides agree with TRBD1. The V and J ends lost 4 bases and 1 base, in that order; junction bases with no gene match: 4. This CDR3 is built from 17 residues. The CDR3, as DNA: TGTGCCAGCAGTTCCGGGACAGGGGTGTCCTATAATTCACCCCTCCACTTT. This gives the protein CASSSGTGVSYNSPLHF.

CDR3 nucleotide sequence: TGCAGTGCTAGAGATCCACGGGGGGCAAATGAGCAGTTCTTC. Its protein product is CSARDPRGANEQFF. V usage is TRBV20-1 and J usage is TRBJ2-1; maybe TRBD2 (7 bases). CDR3 length: 14 amino acids. The ends were cut back, 0 bases at V and 7 bases at J, with 13 bases in the middle. Germline lookup yields CDR1 DFQATT and CDR2 SNEGSKA (reference sequence).

The rearrangement links TRBV5-1 to TRBJ2-2, with 8 bases identical to TRBD1. V shed 0 bases, J shed 7 bases, and the junction held 5 bases outside the gene matches. Germline CDR1 is SGHRS and CDR2 is YFSETQ. This CDR3 contains 15 residues. The CDR3 nucleotides read TGCGCCAGCAGCTTGGCCAGGGGGCGCGACGGGGAGCTGTTTTTT. Protein product: CASSLARGRDGELFF.

This clonotype was recorded a few times. The chain recombines TRBV7-2 with TRBJ1-2, with D tentatively TRBD1 (5 bases). Germline CDR1 SGHTA, CDR2 FQGNSA. V lost 4 bases to trimming and J lost 11 bases, with 11 bases between them. The CDR3 runs to 11 residues. The CDR3 sequence: CASSSTDIYTF. The CDR3 region has the DNA TGTGCCAGCAGCTCGACGGACATTTACACCTTC.

This clonotype has a handful of counts. The chain links TRBV6-2 or TRBV6-3 to TRBJ2-7, with TRBD1 identical over 10 bases. V shed 8 bases, J shed 2 bases, and the junction held 3 bases outside the gene matches. The CDR3 covers 13 residues. Germline CDR1 MNHEY, CDR2 SVGEGT. CDR3 region: CASGGQGAYEQYF. The CDR3 nucleotides read TGTGCCAGCGGCGGACAGGGGGCCTACGAGCAGTACTTC.

This clonotype was recorded many times. The chain combines TRBV5-1 with TRBJ2-1; D is unresolved. Trimming shortened V by 1 base and J by 4 bases, and 12 bases separated the two germline ends. The germline gives CDR1 SGHRS, CDR2 YFSETQ. CDR3 length equals 15 residues. CDR3 loop: CASSLRTFGYNEQFF. DNA of the CDR3: TGCGCCAGCAGCTTGCGGACGTTTGGATACAATGAGCAGTTCTTC.

This clonotype was detected a few times. The chain is built from TRBV1 and TRBJ2-3; the D call of TRBD2 is as the table states it, not checked on the DNA. TRBV1 is described as a pseudogene. The CDR3 length is 17 residues. CDR3 amino acids: CTSSQEGLAGGQDTQYF. In nucleotides, the CDR3 is TGCACCAGCAGCCAAGAGGGACTAGCGGGGGGGCAAGATACGCAGTATTTT.

This clonotype has a count of ten or more. The rearrangement uses TRBV20-1 and TRBJ2-2; D could derive from TRBD1 or TRBD2 (6 bases each). V gave up 0 bases and J gave up 4 bases, with 18 bases separating them. The CDR3 runs 17 residues. Looked up from germline, CDR1 is DFQATT and CDR2 is SNEGSKA (reference sequence). CDR3 in DNA: TGCAGTGCTAGAGACCGGCGGAGGGGGGCGGTCACCGGGGAGCTGTTTTTT. Translation gives CSARDRRRGAVTGELFF.

This clonotype was recorded only once. The chain recombines TRBV19 with TRBJ1-5; no clear D gene. Trimming pared 6 bases from V and 2 bases from J, leaving 11 bases between. The germline CDR1 and CDR2 sequences are LNHDA and SQIVND (reference sequence). The CDR3 loop spans 14 amino acids. CDR3 nucleotides: TGTGCCAGTAGCGGGTCTGGGGGCAATCAGCCCCAGCATTTT. Its protein is CASSGSGGNQPQHF.

At least ten counts were recorded for this clonotype. The V gene is TRBV6-2 or TRBV6-3, the J gene TRBJ2-1; 12 bases map to TRBD1. This CDR3 is 15 amino acids long. Germline CDR1 MNHEY, CDR2 SVGEGT. The ends lost 8 bases at V and 3 bases at J; junction bases unmatched: 5. The CDR3, as DNA: TGTGCCAGCTGGGACAGGGGGCTGATCTACAATGAGCAGTTCTTC. Translated, it gives CASWDRGLIYNEQFF.

There are many counts of this clonotype. Here the CDR3 DNA reads TGTGCCAGCAGCTTTGGCGTTTACGGTTCCGCTTGGGGGACTGAAGCTTTCTTT. Translation gives CASSFGVYGSAWGTEAFF. The genes are TRBV5-5 and TRBJ1-1; a weak D match, TRBD1 (5 bases). The CDR3 has 18 amino acids. The V and J ends lost 2 bases and 5 bases respectively, with 25 bases between them. Germline V lookup: CDR1 SGHKS, CDR2 YYEKEE (reference sequence).

This clonotype was seen a handful of times. The chain employs TRBV12-3 or TRBV12-4 and TRBJ2-7; D ambiguous. Trimming cost V 4 bases and J 4 bases, with 5 bases left between them. CDR3 length: 11 amino acids. This CDR3 reads CASSSVYEQYF. CDR3 nucleotide sequence: TGTGCCAGCAGTTCCGTGTACGAGCAGTACTTC.

This clonotype was observed many times. This chain connects TRBV5-1 to TRBJ1-2; possibly TRBD1 for D (6 bases). The CDR3 consists of 15 residues. The germline CDR1 and CDR2 sequences are SGHRS and YFSETQ. V was clipped by 3 bases and J by 8 bases, with 20 bases between them. The CDR3 sequence: CASSSTPGTQPGYTF. The DNA for the CDR3 is TGCGCCAGCAGCTCGACCCCCGGGACACAACCGGGCTACACCTTC.

This clonotype was counted a few times. V gene TRBV10-3 combines with J gene TRBJ2-7; D gene unclear. The length of the CDR3 is 15 residues. Deletions cut 2 bases from V and 4 bases from J, with 15 bases between. Germline CDR1 reads ENHRY; CDR2 reads SYGVKD. Here the CDR3 DNA reads TGTGCCATCAGTGAGACGATCACTCGAAGATACGAGCAGTACGTC. This encodes CAISETITRRYEQYV.

This clonotype has at least ten counts. V usage is TRBV5-1 and J usage is TRBJ2-2, with unresolved D. Germline-derived CDR1 and CDR2 are SGHRS and YFSETQ. V was clipped by 5 bases and J by 3 bases, with 14 bases between them. CDR3 length: 15 residues. This CDR3 is CASSFSGSHTGELFF. The CDR3 region has the DNA TGCGCCAGCAGTTTTTCCGGGTCCCACACCGGGGAGCTGTTTTTT.

As to this clonotype: A much bigger clone sits one base away, suggesting this may be a read error. CDR3 in amino acids: CASSLYYTVTQYF. CDR3 coding DNA: TGTGCCAGCAGCTTATACTACACAGTTACGCAGTATTTT. The rearrangement joins TRBV7-3 to TRBJ2-3; no clear D gene. This CDR3 has 13 residues. Per the germline V gene, CDR1 is SGHTA and CDR2 is FQGTGA.

This clonotype was found many times. J is TRBJ1-4 and V is TRBV7-2; D not resolved. V was clipped by 0 bases and J by 8 bases, with 19 bases between them. CDR3 length: 17 amino acids. Germline V gene lookup returns CDR1 SGHTA and CDR2 FQGNSA. CDR3 region: CASSLAMGRAPGEKLFF. The CDR3 DNA reads as TGTGCCAGCAGCTTAGCGATGGGGAGAGCACCCGGGGAAAAACTGTTTTTT.

This clonotype has more than one count but fewer than ten. This chain joins TRBV3-1 and TRBJ2-7; no clear D. Germline CDR1 and CDR2: LGHDT and YNNKEL (reference sequence). Trimming left V 4 bases short and J 7 bases short, with 26 bases between. CDR3 size: 17 residues. CDR3 coding DNA: TGTGCCAGCAGCCCCCTCAGGCAATCCGCGAACTATGGTGAGCAGTACTTC. Translation: CASSPLRQSANYGEQYF.